This T cell receptor beta chain was sequenced for a study of OX40 agonist ivuxolimab in advanced cancers. General study findings and limits: At 0.1 to 3.0 mg/kg, clonal expansion of CD4+ and CD8+ blood T cells had occurred by week 6.

Assay used: immunoSEQ multiplex PCR; TCRdb lists only in-frame clones, some missing. The data contain around 68,000 clones, approximately 90% of them singletons. Details on this clone: Its antigen is unidentified.

The CDR3 runs 17 residues. The germline V and J ends were trimmed by 5 bases and 0 bases, with 19 bases remaining between them. CDR1 is MDHEN, CDR2 SYDVKM, per germline. The sequence derives from an adult with an advanced solid tumor such as melanoma, head and neck, liver or kidney cancer. The chain combines TRBV28 with TRBJ1-1, with D unresolved. This specimen consisted of CD4+ or CD8+ T cells sorted from blood, obtained in a trial of the OX40 agonist ivuxolimab. CDR3 in DNA: TGTGCCAGCAGTCTCCCTCCGGACCGGAAGATGAACACTGAAGCTTTCTTT. This gives the protein CASSLPPDRKMNTEAFF.